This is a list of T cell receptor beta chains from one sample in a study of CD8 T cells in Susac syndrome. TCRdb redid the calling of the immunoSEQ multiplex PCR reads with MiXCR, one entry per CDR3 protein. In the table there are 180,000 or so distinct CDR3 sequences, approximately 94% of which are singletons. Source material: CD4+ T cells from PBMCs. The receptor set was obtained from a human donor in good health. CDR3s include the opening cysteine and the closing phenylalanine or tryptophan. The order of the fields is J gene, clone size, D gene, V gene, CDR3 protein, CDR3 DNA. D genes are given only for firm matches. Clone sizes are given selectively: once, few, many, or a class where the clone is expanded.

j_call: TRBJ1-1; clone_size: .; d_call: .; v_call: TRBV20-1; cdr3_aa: CSALSGTEAFF; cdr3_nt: TGCAGTGCCCTCAGTGGAACTGAAGCTTTCTTT
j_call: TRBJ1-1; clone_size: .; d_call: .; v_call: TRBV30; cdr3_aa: CAYAGSTEAFF; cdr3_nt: TGTGCCTACGCAGGGTCCACTGAAGCTTTCTTT
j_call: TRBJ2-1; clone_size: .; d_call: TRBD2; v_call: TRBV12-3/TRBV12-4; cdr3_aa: CASSPLAGGDNEQFF; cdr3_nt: TGTGCCAGCAGTCCACTAGCGGGAGGGGACAATGAGCAGTTCTTC
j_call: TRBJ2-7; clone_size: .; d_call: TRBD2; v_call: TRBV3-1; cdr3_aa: CASSARLSGWGYEQYF; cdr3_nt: TGTGCCAGCAGCGCTCGACTTAGCGGGTGGGGCTACGAGCAGTACTTC
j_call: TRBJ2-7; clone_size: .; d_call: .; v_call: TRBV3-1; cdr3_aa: CASSRGPESYEQYF; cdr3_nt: TGTGCCAGCAGCAGGGGACCAGAATCCTACGAGCAGTACTTC
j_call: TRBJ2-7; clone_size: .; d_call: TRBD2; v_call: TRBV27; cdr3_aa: CASSFARGGAYEQYF; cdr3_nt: TGTGCCAGCAGTTTCGCCCGTGGGGGGGCCTACGAGCAGTACTTC
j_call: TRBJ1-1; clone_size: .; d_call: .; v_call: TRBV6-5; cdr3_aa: CASTLQGHNTEAFF; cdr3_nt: TGTGCCAGCACCCTACAGGGCCATAACACTGAAGCTTTCTTT
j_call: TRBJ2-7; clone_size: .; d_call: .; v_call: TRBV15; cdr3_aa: CATSRDLATYEQYF; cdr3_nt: TGTGCCACCAGCAGAGATCTAGCGACCTACGAGCAGTACTTC
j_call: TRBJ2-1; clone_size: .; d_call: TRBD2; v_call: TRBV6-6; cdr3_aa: CASSYQAGKYNEQFF; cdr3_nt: TGTGCCAGCAGTTACCAAGCGGGAAAGTACAATGAGCAGTTCTTC
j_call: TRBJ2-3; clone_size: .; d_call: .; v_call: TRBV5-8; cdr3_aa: CASSLRRGDTQYF; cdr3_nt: TGTGCCAGCAGCTTGAGGCGGGGAGATACGCAGTATTTT
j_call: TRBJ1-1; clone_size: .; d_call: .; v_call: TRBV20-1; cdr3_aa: CSASAFTEAFF; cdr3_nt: TGCAGTGCCTCGGCTTTCACTGAAGCTTTCTTT
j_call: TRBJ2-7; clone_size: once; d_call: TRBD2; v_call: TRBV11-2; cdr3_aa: CASSLDTGGYEQYF; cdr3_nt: TGTGCCAGCAGCTTAGATACGGGAGGTTACGAGCAGTACTTC
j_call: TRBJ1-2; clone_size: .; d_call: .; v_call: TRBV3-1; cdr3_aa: CASSQGGGYGYTF; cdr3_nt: TGTGCCAGCAGCCAGGGTGGCGGCTATGGCTACACCTTC
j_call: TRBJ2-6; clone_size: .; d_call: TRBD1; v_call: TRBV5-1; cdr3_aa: CASRGTASGANVLTF; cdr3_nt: TGCGCCAGCAGAGGGACAGCCTCTGGGGCCAACGTCCTGACTTTC
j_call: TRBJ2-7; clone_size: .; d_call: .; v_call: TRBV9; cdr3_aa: CASSEGGHGTYEQYF; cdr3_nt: TGTGCCAGCAGCGAGGGAGGACATGGGACCTACGAGCAGTACTTC
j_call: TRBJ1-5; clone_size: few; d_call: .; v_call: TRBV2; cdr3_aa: CASTEGAGQPQHF; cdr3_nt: TGTGCCAGCACGGAGGGAGCAGGTCAGCCCCAGCATTTT
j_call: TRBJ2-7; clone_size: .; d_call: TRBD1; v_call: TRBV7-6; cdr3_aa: CASSFTGGGQYF; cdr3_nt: TGTGCCAGCAGCTTCACAGGGGGCGGGCAGTACTTC
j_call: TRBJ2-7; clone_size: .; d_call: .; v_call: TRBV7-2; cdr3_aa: CASSPQVRSQQYF; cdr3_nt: TGTGCCAGCAGCCCACAGGTCCGGTCGCAGCAGTACTTC
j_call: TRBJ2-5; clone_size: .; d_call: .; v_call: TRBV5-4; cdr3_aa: CASSWRQNQETQYF; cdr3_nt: TGTGCCAGCAGCTGGAGGCAGAACCAAGAGACCCAGTACTTC
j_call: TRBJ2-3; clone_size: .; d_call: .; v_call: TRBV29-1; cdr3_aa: CSVEEVWGVSTDTQYF; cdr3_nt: TGCAGCGTTGAAGAGGTGTGGGGGGTTAGCACAGATACGCAGTATTTT
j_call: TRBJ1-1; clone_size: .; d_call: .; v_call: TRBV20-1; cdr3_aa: CSARVTINTEAFF; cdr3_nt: TGCAGTGCTAGAGTAACGATCAACACTGAAGCTTTCTTT
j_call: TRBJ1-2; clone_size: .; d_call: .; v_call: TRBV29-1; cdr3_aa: CSVLDRANYGYTF; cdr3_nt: TGCAGCGTTTTGGACAGAGCTAACTATGGCTACACCTTC
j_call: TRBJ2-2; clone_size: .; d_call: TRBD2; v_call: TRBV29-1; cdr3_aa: CSVGTSGSYSGELFF; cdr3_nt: TGCAGCGTTGGCACTAGCGGGAGCTACTCCGGGGAGCTGTTTTTT
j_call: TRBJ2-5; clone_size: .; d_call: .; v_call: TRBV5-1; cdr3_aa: CASSLIFGRDQETQYF; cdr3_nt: TGCGCCAGCAGCTTGATCTTCGGCAGGGACCAAGAGACCCAGTACTTC
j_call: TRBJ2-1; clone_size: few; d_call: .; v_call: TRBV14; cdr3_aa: CASSQRNEQFF; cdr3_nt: TGTGCCAGCAGCCAGCGGAATGAGCAGTTCTTC
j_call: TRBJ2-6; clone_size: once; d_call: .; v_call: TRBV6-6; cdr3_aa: CASSYPASGANVLTF; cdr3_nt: TGTGCCAGCAGTTACCCGGCATCTGGGGCCAACGTCCTGACTTTC